This T cell receptor beta chain derives from a study of human T cells and chemical hapten exposure. Study results and limitations: Donors, who had alopecia, may show an immune response that differs from healthy people's.

Sample time point: pre-sensitization, week 0. Treatment meaning: therapeutic diphenylcyclopropenone sensitization with weekly scalp DPC. This clonotype occurred a few times. The antigen remains undetermined. MiXCR was run by TCRdb on the RACE reads, yielding one entry per CDR3 protein. The sample lists 200,000 to 300,000 distinct CDR3 sequences; about 9% were seen once. CDR3 length equals 16 residues. V lost 5 bases to trimming and J lost 0 bases; unmatched junction nucleotides: 4. The rearrangement joins TRBV12-3 or TRBV12-4 to TRBJ2-2, with 9 bases that match TRBD1. The sequence came from a woman aged 40 to 49 with alopecia areata. Some clones in this sample may be carry-over from other donors' samples. Sequenced here: whole blood, sampled in connection with sensitization to the hapten diphenylcyclopropenone (DPC). The CDR3: CASSRTGATNTGELFF. DNA of the CDR3: TGTGCCAGCAGTAGGACAGGGGCTACGAACACCGGGGAGCTGTTTTTT.